This T cell receptor (beta chain) is from a study of blood T cell repertoires in COVID-19 (dated by TCRdb to about 2020). For the wider study: The collaborator samples originated in the United States, Italy and Spain and spanned the acute and convalescent phases of COVID-19. The prospective study material was composed of cDNA or gDNA derived from T cells, B-cell-depleted T cells, or PBMCs. Subjects who had been exposed to COVID-19, were actively infected with it, or had recovered from it provided the deeply sampled blood TCRbeta repertoires that made up the dataset. The repertoires were made available in a free public database intended to serve as a resource for research on the immune response to SARS-CoV-2. Samples came from the ongoing ImmuneRACE study (first 160 participants) plus 1,254 subjects from 6 global collaborators. A de-identified subject ID, COVID-19 status, age in years and sex were almost always included in the sample metadata. Where HLA class I and class II types were available, the types were taken from metadata supplied by the sample provider, not from assay-based typing.

What the authors observed across the whole study: How much clinical and demographic metadata was included differed by source and by participant, and the metadata was provided uncurated.

Sequences MNHNY (CDR1) and SVGAGI (CDR2) are obtained from the germline V gene (reference sequence). The CDR3 contains 15 residues, cysteine and phenylalanine counted. Only the CDR3 DNA stays, 45 bases, in frame from base 1. Trimming costs V 5 bases and J 2 bases, and their ends lie 16 bases apart. Concerning this clone: The target of this receptor is not known. No base quality values were provided; no much bigger clone lies one nucleotide off.

TCRbeta CDR3 regions were amplified from genomic DNA using the immunoSEQ Assay, a bias-controlled multiplex PCR. In the original analysis: The number of nucleated cells in each sample was estimated by amplification of reference gene primers within the assay. To quantify the absolute abundance of each unique TCRbeta CDR3 rearrangement, sequence reads were collapsed and filtered. For each sample, productive Simpson clonality was calculated as the square root of Simpson's diversity index over productive rearrangements. The source is immuneACCESS, and TCRdb retained only in-frame sequences with V and J called. Part of the clones is not carried over; for the studies checked, unresolved V genes explain less than half of this, and the remainder is unexplained. V, J and clone size are those of that table, while D and trimming were read from the DNA. This sample gives 75,000 to 95,000 clones in total; 87% of them show up just once. The ten largest clones add up to over 0.95% of the sample.

Each collaborating institution followed its own protocols to collect whole blood in K2EDTA tubes. Collaborator samples were shipped for TCRbeta analysis as frozen whole blood, isolated PBMCs, or DNA extracted from either sample type. Sequenced material: peripheral blood. The clonotype comes from a human donor in a cohort sampled during active COVID-19. The chain employs TRBV6-6 and TRBJ2-7; the D segment could be TRBD1, given 5 matching bases. The DNA reads TGTGCCAGCAGTACCCGGACACGTTCTACCTACGAGCAGTACTTC. This sequence encodes CASSTRTRSTYEQYF.